This record covers a single T cell receptor beta chain. TCRdb's table, derived via immunoSEQ multiplex PCR, lists solely in-frame clones and lacks some. The table has 500,000 to 750,000 clones, around 87% seen once. The source of the sample is a study of shared T cell receptors in the human thymus. V lost 2 bases and J lost 0, with 7 bases in between. The CDR3 spans 15 residues. In germline, CDR1 is SEHNR, CDR2 FQNEAQ (reference sequence). This same sample was also part of a study on human thymus T cells. That study reports: Healthy Finnish infants having corrective surgery for congenital heart defects served as donors. Resections obtained during corrective heart surgery supplied the thymus tissue. Repertoires sampled from thymus and blood appeared biased in V and J gene usage. Related research examined unrelated individuals and reported that their thymic repertoires overlapped highly.

The chain links TRBV7-9 to TRBJ2-2; D unclear. The sequencing input was thymocytes. The receptor was isolated from a boy under two years old with a congenital heart defect. The CDR3 DNA follows: TGTGCCAGCAGCTTACCACAGACGAACACCGGGGAGCTGTTTTTT. Translated: CASSLPQTNTGELFF.